This is a list of T cell receptor beta chains from one sample in a study of neurological immune-mediated disorders. Using its own MiXCR run on the 5' RACE reads, TCRdb lists one record per CDR3 protein. The sample carries approximately 37,000 distinct CDR3 sequences, less than 15% recorded once. Source material: PBMCs. The receptors stem from a woman aged 45-60 years with HTLV-1-associated myelopathy (HAM/TSP). Both conserved end residues are part of each CDR3. Not all rows give a size; the values are once, few, many and, for expanded clones, a class.

CDR3aa	v_gene	j_gene	abundance
CASSRLGGGGYEQYF	TRBV27	TRBJ2-7	many
CASSQGAATNTGELFF	TRBV4-1	TRBJ2-2	many
CASTGQGISQPQHF	TRBV6-1	TRBJ1-5	-
CASSLEGTEYNEQFF	TRBV5-1	TRBJ2-1	many
CASSLPTVTDTQYF	TRBV5-1	TRBJ2-3	-
CASSRRGASSGNTIYF	TRBV14	TRBJ1-3	many
CASSLRGSTDTQYF	TRBV5-1	TRBJ2-3	few
CASSPDRGVGGYTF	TRBV6-5	TRBJ1-2	many
CASSSDPSKANVLTF	TRBV28	TRBJ2-6	many
CASSRQGAGNGYTF	TRBV12-3/TRBV12-4	TRBJ1-2	many
CASSYTGEMNTEAFF	TRBV7-2	TRBJ1-1	many
CASSLWQLGNSPLHF	TRBV28	TRBJ1-6	many
CASTYLGLAGATDTQYF	TRBV6-6	TRBJ2-3	many
CASSLPTGGNTEAFF	TRBV7-9	TRBJ1-1	many
CASSQETSGGAGYNEQFF	TRBV4-2	TRBJ2-1	many
CASSQETPNTEAFF	TRBV14	TRBJ1-1	many
CASKDRVYEQFF	TRBV2	TRBJ2-1	-
CASSLRQGGYNEQFF	TRBV7-9	TRBJ2-1	many
CASSSQGILSYEQYF	TRBV7-2	TRBJ2-7	many
CASSYTGGTGELFF	TRBV5-1	TRBJ2-2	many
CSGQEHSNQPQHF	TRBV20-1	TRBJ1-5	many
CASSRTDEQYF	TRBV5-6	TRBJ2-7	few
CATSSGAGAYEQYF	TRBV15	TRBJ2-7	many
CACALGASVPHHF	TRBV12-5	TRBJ1-5	-
CASSAWDRANYGYTF	TRBV7-9	TRBJ1-2	many
CASSPSLRGGGETQYF	TRBV5-1	TRBJ2-5	many
CASSPSGGGETQYF	TRBV2	TRBJ2-5	few
CASSQEYEQGYGYTF	TRBV4-3	TRBJ1-2	many